Sequencing of this T cell receptor (beta chain) was carried out in a study of vaccination and CD4 T cells after COVID-19. In the study overall: Nasal swab PCR identified SARS-CoV-2 in the convalescent patients, of whom several were mild and one severe.

Treatment specified: approximately nine-day PBMC culture with coronavirus spike peptide pools or control peptides (ViraFEST assay). Germline V gives CDR1 MDHEN, CDR2 SYDVKM. CDR3 length: 15 amino acids. The V end was cut by 3 bases, the J end by 5 bases, with 13 bases between. The Oncomine TCR Beta short-read assay was what sequenced the DNA obtained from cultured CD4+ T cells. TCRdb re-analysed the PCR reads in MiXCR, keeping a single row per CDR3 protein. The top ten hold roughly 35% of the sample, which has approximately 6,400 distinct CDR3 sequences, 60% to 80% seen once. Concerning this clonotype: Its target is unknown.

This sequence was found in a human donor who had recovered from COVID-19. The sequenced material came from CD4+ T cells from blood, cultured in vitro. The chain uses TRBV28 and TRBJ2-2, with a weak D call TRBD1 (5 bases). CDR3 bases: TGTGCCAGCAGTTTCCGGCAGGGCTTAACCGGGGAGCTGTTTTTT. It yields the protein CASSFRQGLTGELFF.